Sequencing of this T cell receptor (beta chain) was carried out in a study of metastatic and nonmetastatic thyroid tumors. Overall study context: Peripheral blood and tumor or nodule samples from malignant and benign thyroid patients were compared.

Per the original methods: The study's classifier, a distant-metastasis tool for papillary thyroid cancer, was built using CDR3 differences across clinicopathological groups. TCRdb re-called the PCR reads via MiXCR. TCRdb, not the authors, supplied the V and J calls. The data show about 35,000 clones, over 25% seen once. Trimming shortened V by 4 bases and J by 9 bases, and 14 bases separated the two germline ends. This CDR3 spans 14 amino acids. Per the germline V gene, CDR1 is SGDLS and CDR2 is YYNGEE. Among the patients, none had received any treatment before thyroid surgery. General study results and limits: Reports indicated that malignant thyroid tumors showed significantly higher TCR beta diversity than benign nodules did, in blood and tumor.

This clone showed up many times. Its antigen is not known. The chain recombines TRBV9 with TRBJ1-6; D is possibly TRBD1 (6 bases). Sequenced material: blood. The TCR comes from a female donor with papillary thyroid cancer or a benign thyroid nodule (not recorded which). Some clones in this sample may be carry-over from other donors' samples. CDR3 sequence: CASSPGASSSPLHF. The CDR3 DNA reads as TGTGCCAGCAGCCCAGGGGCCTCAAGTTCACCCCTCCACTTT.